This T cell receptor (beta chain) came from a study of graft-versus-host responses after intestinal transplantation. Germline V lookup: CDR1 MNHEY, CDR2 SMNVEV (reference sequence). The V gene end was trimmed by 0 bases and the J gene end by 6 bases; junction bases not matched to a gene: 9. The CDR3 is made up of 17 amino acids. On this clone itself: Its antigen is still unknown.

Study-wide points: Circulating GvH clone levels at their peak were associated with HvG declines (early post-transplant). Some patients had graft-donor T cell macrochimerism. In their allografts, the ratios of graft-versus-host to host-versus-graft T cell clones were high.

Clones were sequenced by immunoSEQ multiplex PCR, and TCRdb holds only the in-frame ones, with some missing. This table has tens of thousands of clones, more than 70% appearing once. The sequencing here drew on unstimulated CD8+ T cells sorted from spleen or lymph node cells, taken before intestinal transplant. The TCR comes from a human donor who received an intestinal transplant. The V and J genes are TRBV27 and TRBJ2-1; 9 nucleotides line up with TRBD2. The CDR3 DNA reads TGTGCCAGCAGTTTATCGGGGCCGACTAGCGGACGCAATGAGCAGTTCTTC. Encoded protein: CASSLSGPTSGRNEQFF.